The clone carrying this T cell receptor (beta chain) was counted at least ten times. Arm-PCR with iRepertoire HTBI primers amplified the CDR3 regions for these TCR beta libraries. MiXCR, applied by TCRdb to the multiplex PCR reads, yields one record per CDR3 protein. The sample yields 540,000 or so distinct CDR3 sequences, roughly 13% seen once. This sample is part of a study of regulatory T cells in long-lasting Graves disease. Background on the study: Graves' patients who were just diagnosed had used antithyroid drugs for under 3 months.

As to time point: newly diagnosed GD, antithyroid drugs for less than 3 months. Scientists built the TCR library using RNA that was extracted from PBMCs. Trimming removed 3 bases from V and 14 bases from J; junction bases left unmatched: 11. CDR1 is MDHEN, CDR2 SYDVKM, per germline. This CDR3 spans 13 amino acids. These sequences were also reported in another study, on T cells in Graves' hyperthyroidism and ophthalmopathy. That report notes: The hyperthyroidism was newly diagnosed and had lasted under 2 months; the patients were aged 18 to 65.

The chain links TRBV28 to TRBJ2-3, with 7 bases identical to TRBD2. This sequence was found in a man aged 25-45 years with Graves disease. The source was peripheral blood mononuclear cells (PBMCs), collected at new diagnosis, from a patient treated with antithyroid drugs. The CDR3 sequence is CASSFGTSVEWYF. The CDR3 DNA reads as TGTGCCAGCAGTTTCGGAACTAGCGTAGAGTGGTATTTT.